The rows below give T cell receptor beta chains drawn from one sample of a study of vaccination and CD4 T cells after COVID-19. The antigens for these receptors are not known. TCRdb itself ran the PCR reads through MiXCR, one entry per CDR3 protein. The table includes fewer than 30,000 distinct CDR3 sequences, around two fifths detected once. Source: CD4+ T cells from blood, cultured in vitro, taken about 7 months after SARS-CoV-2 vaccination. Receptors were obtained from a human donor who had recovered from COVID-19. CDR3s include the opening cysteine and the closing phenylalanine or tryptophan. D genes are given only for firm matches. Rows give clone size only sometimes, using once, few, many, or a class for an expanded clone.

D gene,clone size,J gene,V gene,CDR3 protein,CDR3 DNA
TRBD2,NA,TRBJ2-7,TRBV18,CASSPGTSGSYEQYF,TGTGCCAGCTCACCAGGGACTAGCGGGAGCTACGAGCAGTACTTC
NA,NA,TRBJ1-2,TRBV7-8,CASSLTGGNYGYTF,TGTGCCAGCAGCTTGACGGGCGGTAACTATGGCTACACCTTC
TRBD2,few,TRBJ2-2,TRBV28,CASSWSGGFTGELFF,TGTGCCAGCAGTTGGTCGGGGGGGTTCACCGGGGAGCTGTTTTTT
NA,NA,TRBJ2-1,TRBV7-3,CASSRRRLGANEQFF,TGTGCCAGCAGCCGTCGTCGTTTGGGTGCAAATGAGCAGTTCTTC
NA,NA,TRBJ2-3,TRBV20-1,CSAFLAGDTQYF,TGCAGTGCTTTCTTAGCAGGAGATACGCAGTATTTT
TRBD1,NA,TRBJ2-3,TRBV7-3,CASSSDRYTDTQYF,TGTGCCAGCAGCTCGGACAGGTACACAGATACGCAGTATTTT
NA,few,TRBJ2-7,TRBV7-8,CASSDDQGHPYF,TGTGCCAGCAGCGACGACCAGGGGCATCCGTACTTC
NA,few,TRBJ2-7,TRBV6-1,CASTRQGPGLYF,TGTGCCAGCACAAGGCAGGGGCCTGGATTGTACTTC
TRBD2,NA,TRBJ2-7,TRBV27,CASSRTSGTYEQYF,TGTGCCAGCAGTCGGACTAGCGGAACTTACGAGCAGTACTTC
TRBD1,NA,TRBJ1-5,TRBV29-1,CSAQGAEDQPQHF,TGCAGCGCCCAGGGGGCGGAAGATCAGCCCCAGCATTTT
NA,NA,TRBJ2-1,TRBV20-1,CSAGRTNKNEQFF,TGCAGTGCCGGGAGAACGAACAAGAATGAGCAGTTCTTC
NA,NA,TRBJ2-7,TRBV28,CASSFGAEGREQYF,TGTGCCAGCAGTTTCGGTGCAGAGGGTCGCGAGCAGTACTTC
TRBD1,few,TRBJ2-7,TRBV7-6,CASSSMGTEPYEQYF,TGTGCCAGCAGCTCAATGGGGACAGAGCCTTACGAGCAGTACTTC
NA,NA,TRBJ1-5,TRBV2,CASREGPYSNQPQHF,TGTGCCAGCAGGGAGGGGCCCTATAGCAATCAGCCCCAGCATTTT
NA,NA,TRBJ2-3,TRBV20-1,CSAASRDLTDTQYF,TGCAGTGCAGCGTCTCGGGATCTCACAGATACGCAGTATTTT
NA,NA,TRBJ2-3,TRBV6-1,CASSEPPGSEVSDTQYF,TGTGCCAGCAGTGAACCCCCGGGGAGCGAAGTTTCAGATACGCAGTATTTT
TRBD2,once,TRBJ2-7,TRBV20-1,CSARDHAGGPFASIEQYF,TGCAGTGCTAGAGATCACGCGGGAGGGCCCTTTGCGTCTATCGAGCAGTACTTC
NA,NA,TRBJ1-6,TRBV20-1,CSASITTRNSPLHF,TGCAGTGCTAGCATAACAACACGGAATTCACCCCTCCACTTT
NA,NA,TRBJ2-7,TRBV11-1,CASSLASGYEQYF,TGTGCCAGCAGCTTAGCTAGCGGTTACGAGCAGTACTTC
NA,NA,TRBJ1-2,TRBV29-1,CSVEIDYGYTF,TGCAGCGTTGAAATAGACTATGGCTACACCTTC
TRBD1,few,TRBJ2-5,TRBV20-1,CSQTGTAETQYF,TGCAGCCAAACCGGGACAGCAGAGACCCAGTACTTC
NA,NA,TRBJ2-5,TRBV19,CASSRTDAKQETQYF,TGTGCCAGTAGTCGGACGGACGCCAAACAAGAGACCCAGTACTTC
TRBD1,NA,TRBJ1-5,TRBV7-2,CASSSESGTGRGQPQHF,TGTGCCAGCAGCTCCGAATCCGGGACAGGTAGGGGTCAGCCCCAGCATTTT
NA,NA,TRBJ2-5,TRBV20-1,CSGGGTETQYF,TGCAGTGGAGGGGGTACAGAGACCCAGTACTTC
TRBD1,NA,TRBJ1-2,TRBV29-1,CSVGTGPQMGYGYTF,TGCAGCGTTGGGACAGGGCCCCAAATGGGCTATGGCTACACCTTC
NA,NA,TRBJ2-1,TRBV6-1,CASSLENEQFF,TGTGCCAGCAGCCTGGAGAATGAGCAGTTCTTC
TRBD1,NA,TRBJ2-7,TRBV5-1,CASSVQGAASYEQYF,TGCGCCAGCAGCGTGCAGGGGGCGGCCTCCTACGAGCAGTACTTC
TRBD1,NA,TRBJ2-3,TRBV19,CASRGQGTDTQYF,TGTGCCAGTAGGGGACAGGGGACAGATACGCAGTATTTT
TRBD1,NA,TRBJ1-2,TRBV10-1,CASSEQGARGYTF,TGCGCCAGCAGTGAACAGGGGGCGCGTGGCTACACCTTC